One sample yielded the 29 T cell receptor beta chains listed below, sequenced in a study of blood T cell repertoires in COVID-19. Sequenced by immunoSEQ multiplex PCR; TCRdb stores in-frame clones only, minus some. The data contain about 90,000 clones, approximately 90% of them singletons. The sample was peripheral blood. These receptor sequences come from a human donor with active COVID-19. The donor label of this sample is uncertain.

This sequence joins TRBV5-1 and TRBJ1-2; no clear D. CDR3 size: 14 residues. CDR1 and CDR2 from the germline V gene are SGHRS and YFSETQ. V shed 4 bases and J shed 6 bases, with 16 bases lying between them. The CDR3 DNA is TGCGCCAGCAGCCCGGGGTCCGAAATAGATGGCTACACCTTC. Amino acids: CASSPGSEIDGYTF.

V and J are TRBV27 and TRBJ2-7, with TRBD2 matching 11 bases. V shed 6 bases and J 1 base; nucleotides not matched to a gene: 8. Germline V lookup: CDR1 MNHEY, CDR2 SMNVEV (reference sequence). CDR3 length equals 16 residues. CDR3 protein: CASRLAPSGGSYEQYF. In DNA form, the CDR3 reads TGTGCCAGCAGGCTGGCTCCTAGCGGGGGGTCCTACGAGCAGTACTTC.

The chain joins TRBV27 to TRBJ2-1; D is perhaps TRBD2 (5 bases). The CDR3 spans 19 residues. The V gene's germline CDR1 is MNHEY and CDR2 SMNVEV (reference sequence). Trimming shortened V by 6 bases and J by 6 bases, and 30 bases separated the two germline ends. CDR3 DNA sequence: TGTGCCAGCAGAGGTTTTCTCGGGGTGGGGATAGTAGGTGGCAATGAGCAGTTCTTC. It yields the protein CASRGFLGVGIVGGNEQFF.

The V call is TRBV28, the J call TRBJ2-5, with 7 nucleotides matching TRBD1. The CDR3 has 13 amino acids. V gave up 7 bases and J gave up 2 bases; unmatched junction bases: 4. Germline V gene sequence: CDR1 MDHEN, CDR2 SYDVKM. The CDR3 DNA follows: TGTGCCAGCATCCGGGACAGTCAAGAGACCCAGTACTTC. Residues: CASIRDSQETQYF.

The genes are TRBV2 and TRBJ1-1; maybe TRBD1 (5 bases). V was shortened by 6 bases and J by 3 bases, with 14 bases between the two germline ends. Germline CDR1 SNHLY, CDR2 FYNNEI. This CDR3 is 14 amino acids long. CDR3 region: CASRAIGGDTEAFF. The CDR3 DNA is TGTGCCAGCAGGGCCATCGGGGGGGACACTGAAGCTTTCTTT.

The chain links TRBV3-1 (or the pseudogene TRBV3-2) to TRBJ1-3; D is possibly TRBD1 (5 bases). The length of the CDR3 is 16 residues. In germline, CDR1 is LGHDT, CDR2 YNNKEL (reference sequence). Trimming cost V 0 bases and J 3 bases, with 12 bases left between them. The CDR3 here is CASSQDLTAIGNTIYF. The CDR3, as DNA: TGTGCCAGCAGCCAAGATCTGACAGCGATTGGAAACACCATATATTTT.

This clone occurred once. CDR3 loop: CASSEFGAGGYNEQFF. The CDR3 nucleotides read TGTGCCAGCAGTGAATTCGGAGCGGGGGGCTACAATGAGCAGTTCTTC. The rearrangement joins TRBV2 to TRBJ2-1, with 9 bases matching TRBD2. Per germline, CDR1 SNHLY and CDR2 FYNNEI. CDR3 length equals 16 residues. With 2 bases clipped from V and 3 bases from J, the junction kept 5 bases outside the gene matches.

The chain combines TRBV5-1 with TRBJ2-5; TRBD2 matches at 9 bases. CDR1 is SGHRS and CDR2 is YFSETQ in the germline V gene. J was trimmed by 5 bases and V by 0 bases; bases with no gene match: 2. The CDR3 is 14 residues long. For the CDR3, the DNA is TGCGCCAGCAGCTTGGGCGGGGGGGCCGAGACCCAGTACTTC. Residues: CASSLGGGAETQYF.

The chain couples TRBV19 to TRBJ1-1; 8 bases map to TRBD1. V lost 5 bases, J lost 4 bases, and 18 bases stayed unmatched. The CDR3 extends over 18 amino acids. The germline gives CDR1 LNHDA, CDR2 SQIVND (reference sequence). The CDR3 protein is CASSPLPGRGRGSTEAFF. The CDR3 DNA reads as TGTGCCAGTAGTCCCCTCCCAGGCAGGGGGCGCGGGAGCACTGAAGCTTTCTTT.

The rearrangement uses TRBV4-1 and TRBJ1-2; D gene uncertain. The CDR3 runs 14 residues. Germline V gene sequence: CDR1 MGHRA, CDR2 YSYEKL. The V end was cut by 4 bases, the J end by 4 bases, with 13 bases between. The CDR3 DNA sequence: TGCGCCAGCAGCCCTCTTTTCACCGGCTATGGCTACACCTTC. Amino acids: CASSPLFTGYGYTF.

This chain links TRBV6-5 with TRBJ2-2; 9 nucleotides line up with TRBD2. Germline CDR1 MNHEY, CDR2 SVGAGI. Trimming removed 10 bases from V and 4 bases from J; junction bases left unmatched: 4. The CDR3 length is 13 residues. The DNA for the CDR3 is TGTGCCACCTTAGCGGGGGTCACCGGGGAGCTGTTTTTT. It codes for CATLAGVTGELFF.

This chain links TRBV9 with TRBJ2-5; 8 bases align to TRBD2. CDR3 length equals 15 residues. Trimming cost V 2 bases and J 5 bases; bases outside gene matches: 8. Germline V gives CDR1 SGDLS, CDR2 YYNGEE. The CDR3 loop is CASSVLIGGAETQYF. As DNA, the CDR3 is TGTGCCAGCAGCGTTCTGATCGGGGGGGCGGAGACCCAGTACTTC.

This chain joins TRBV3-1 (or the pseudogene TRBV3-2) and TRBJ2-5, with D maybe TRBD2 (6 bases). The V gene's germline CDR1 is LGHDT and CDR2 YNNKEL (reference sequence). Trimming stripped 0 bases from V and 2 bases from J, with 16 bases between. CDR3 length equals 17 residues. CDR3 amino acids: CASSQDPTRVEQETQYF. The CDR3 nucleotides are TGTGCCAGCAGCCAAGATCCGACTAGGGTGGAGCAAGAGACCCAGTACTTC.

This clone showed up just once. The chain is built from TRBV12-3 or TRBV12-4 and TRBJ1-2, with 10 bases identical to TRBD1. After removal of 1 base from V and 7 bases from J, the junction contained 0 bases not matched to a gene. The CDR3 runs 13 residues. The CDR3 DNA sequence: TGTGCCAGCAGTTTAGGGGACAGGGGTGGCTACACCTTC. Protein: CASSLGDRGGYTF.

The chain employs TRBV19 and TRBJ2-6; TRBD2 might be the D (5 bases). CDR3 length equals 16 residues. Germline CDR1 LNHDA, CDR2 SQIVND (reference sequence). Trimming left V 4 bases short and J 6 bases short, with 16 bases between. The CDR3 sequence is CASSTPSAGEANVLTF. The CDR3 DNA reads as TGTGCCAGTAGTACCCCCTCCGCCGGGGAGGCCAACGTCCTGACTTTC.

CDR3 in DNA: TGTGCCAGCAGCTTGGGTTCTAGCGGGGGGGCCCTAGAGACCCAGTACTTC. Translation: CASSLGSSGGALETQYF. This rearrangement joins TRBV5-4 to TRBJ2-5, with TRBD2 matching over 12 bases. The V gene end was trimmed by 0 bases and the J gene end by 4 bases; junction bases not matched to a gene: 7. Germline values: CDR1 SGHNT, CDR2 YYREEE (reference sequence). This CDR3 contains 17 residues.

This chain connects TRBV15 to TRBJ2-7; D is possibly TRBD2 (5 bases). The CDR3 sequence is 16 residues long. V lost 3 bases and J 2 bases, leaving 17 bases between the germline ends. Germline V gene lookup returns CDR1 LNHNV and CDR2 YYDKDF (reference sequence). CDR3 bases: TGTGCCACCAGCAGGCTTTTCGGACTGGAACCCTACGAGCAGTACTTC. Translating it yields CATSRLFGLEPYEQYF. The full variable domain, completed using reference TRBV15 and TRBJ2-7, is DAMVIQNPRYQVTQFGKPVTLSCSQTLNHNVMYWYQQKSSQAPKLLFHYYDKDFNNEADTPDNFQSRRPNTSFCFLDIRSPGLGDTAMYLCATSRLFGLEPYEQYFGPGTRLTVT.

The table lists this clone with a count of one. The rearrangement joins TRBV3-1 (or the pseudogene TRBV3-2) to TRBJ2-5; tentatively, D is TRBD2 (6 bases). In germline, CDR1 is LGHDT, CDR2 YNNKEL (reference sequence). This CDR3 comprises 14 residues. The V and J ends lost 1 base and 1 base respectively, with 7 bases between them. The CDR3 DNA reads TGTGCCAGCAGCCAAGGACTAGTCCAAGAGACCCAGTACTTC. Amino acids: CASSQGLVQETQYF.

In this sample, this clone is medium-sized (0.01 to 0.1%). The chain couples TRBV7-3 to TRBJ2-1; TRBD1 aligns across 7 bases. Trimming removed 2 bases from V and 7 bases from J; junction bases left unmatched: 5. Looked up from germline, CDR1 is SGHTA and CDR2 is FQGTGA. The length of the CDR3 is 14 residues. CDR3 DNA sequence: TGTGCCAGCAGCTTATCTACAGGGGCGAATGAGCAGTTCTTC. Its protein is CASSLSTGANEQFF.

This chain uses TRBV19 with TRBJ2-7, with a possible D match to TRBD1 (6 bases). Germline V gene lookup returns CDR1 LNHDA and CDR2 SQIVND (reference sequence). Trimming removed 3 bases at V and 2 bases at J, with 17 bases between. The CDR3 covers 16 residues. The CDR3 spells CASSMGTGKVAYEQYF. In nucleotides, the CDR3 is TGTGCCAGTAGTATGGGAACAGGGAAGGTCGCCTACGAGCAGTACTTC.

The CDR3 DNA reads as TGTGCCAGCAGCCCTAAGGGGGCAAGGAACACTGAAGCTTTCTTT. As protein: CASSPKGARNTEAFF. The J gene is TRBJ1-1, the V gene TRBV7-9; 7 nucleotides line up with TRBD1. This CDR3 has 15 amino acids. Germline CDR1 reads SEHNR; CDR2 reads FQNEAQ (reference sequence). Trimming took 5 bases from V and 1 from J; bases not matched to a gene: 7.

CDR3 region: CASSSSTDTQYF. Written as DNA, the CDR3 is TGTGCCAGCAGCTCATCCACAGATACGCAGTATTTT. The chain links TRBV7-3 to TRBJ2-3, with D hard to call. Germline values: CDR1 SGHTA, CDR2 FQGTGA. Trimming shortened V by 4 bases and J by 2 bases, and 4 bases separated the two germline ends. The CDR3 totals 12 residues.

The V call is TRBV19, the J call TRBJ2-1; 12 bases agree with TRBD2. J gave up 10 bases and V 2 bases, and 12 bases lay outside the gene matches. CDR3 length: 17 amino acids. Germline V gene data show CDR1 as LNHDA and CDR2 as SQIVND (reference sequence). As DNA, the CDR3 is TGTGCCAGTAGTATACCCGCCCCTAGCGGGGGGGCCGGAGAGCAGTTCTTC. It translates to CASSIPAPSGGAGEQFF.

This rearrangement joins TRBV7-3 to TRBJ2-1; no clear D gene. Trimming shortened V by 2 bases and J by 0 bases, and 17 bases separated the two germline ends. From germline, CDR1 is SGHTA and CDR2 FQGTGA. The CDR3 extends over 18 amino acids. The CDR3: CASSLEFSVESSYNEQFF. CDR3 nucleotides: TGTGCCAGCAGCTTAGAGTTTTCCGTCGAGAGCTCCTACAATGAGCAGTTCTTC.

J is TRBJ2-2 and V is TRBV2; TRBD1 matches 8 bases. The trim removed 8 bases at V and 1 base at J, leaving 3 bases unmatched. Germline lookup yields CDR1 SNHLY and CDR2 FYNNEI. The CDR3 sequence is 14 residues long. This chain's CDR3 is CASGGTGNTGELFF. In nucleotides, the CDR3 is TGTGCCAGCGGGGGGACAGGGAACACCGGGGAGCTGTTTTTT.

The chain links TRBV7-9 to TRBJ2-3, with a weak D call TRBD1 (5 bases). The CDR3 totals 16 residues. Trimming stripped 5 bases from V and 1 base from J, with 16 bases between. CDR1 is SEHNR and CDR2 is FQNEAQ in the germline V gene (reference sequence). The CDR3 DNA sequence: TGTGCCAGCAGCCCCGTCCTTGGGGCGGGCACAGATACGCAGTATTTT. Translated, it gives CASSPVLGAGTDTQYF. The full variable domain, in which reference TRBV7-9 and TRBJ2-3 provide the parts outside the CDR3, is DTGVSQNPRHKITKRGQNVTFRCDPISEHNRLYWYRQTLGQGPEFLTYFQNEAQLEKSRLLSDRFSAERPKGSFSTLEIQRTEQGDSAMYLCASSPVLGAGTDTQYFGPGTRLTVL.

The chain links TRBV11-2 to TRBJ2-3; 11 nucleotides align to TRBD2. V lost 2 bases, J lost 5 bases, and 9 bases stayed unmatched. Germline loops: CDR1 SGHAT, CDR2 FQNNGV. CDR3 size: 17 residues. As DNA, the CDR3 is TGTGCCAGCAGCTTACGCGTAGCGGGGGGGCCGGGAGATACGCAGTATTTT. Translation: CASSLRVAGGPGDTQYF.

This clone was counted only a few times. The chain links TRBV7-9 to TRBJ2-2; 7 bases align to TRBD1. V lost 4 bases, J lost 6 bases, and 8 bases stayed unmatched. Germline V gene data show CDR1 as SEHNR and CDR2 as FQNEAQ (reference sequence). This CDR3 comprises 15 residues. The CDR3 reads CASSSRTGNAGELFF. The CDR3 DNA sequence: TGTGCCAGCAGCTCCCGGACAGGCAACGCCGGGGAGCTGTTTTTT.

This chain links TRBV6-5 with TRBJ2-5, with 9 bases fitting TRBD2. CDR1 is MNHEY, CDR2 SVGAGI, per germline. After removal of 0 bases from V and 2 bases from J, the junction contained 1 base not matched to a gene. This CDR3 region has 15 residues. CDR3 in DNA: TGTGCCAGCAGTTACTCGGCGGGGGGGCAAGAGACCCAGTACTTC. The encoded protein is CASSYSAGGQETQYF.